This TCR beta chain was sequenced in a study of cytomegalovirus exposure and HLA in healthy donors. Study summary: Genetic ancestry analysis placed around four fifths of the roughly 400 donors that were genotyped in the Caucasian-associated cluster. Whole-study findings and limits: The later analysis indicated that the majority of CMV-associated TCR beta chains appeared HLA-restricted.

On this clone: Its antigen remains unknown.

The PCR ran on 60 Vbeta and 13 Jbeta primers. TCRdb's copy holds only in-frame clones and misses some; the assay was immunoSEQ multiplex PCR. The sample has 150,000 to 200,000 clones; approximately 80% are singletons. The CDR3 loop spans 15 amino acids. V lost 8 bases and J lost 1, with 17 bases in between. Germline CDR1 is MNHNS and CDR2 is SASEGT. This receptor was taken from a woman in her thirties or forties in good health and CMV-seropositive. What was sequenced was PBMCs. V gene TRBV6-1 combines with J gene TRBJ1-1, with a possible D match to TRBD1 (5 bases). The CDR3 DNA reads TGTGCCAGCGCTCCGCCACAGGCGCAGAACACTGAAGCTTTCTTT. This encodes CASAPPQAQNTEAFF.